This TCR beta chain stems from a study of blood T cell repertoires in COVID-19. Study in general: T cells, B-cell-depleted T cells, or PBMCs supplied cDNA or gDNA.

V shed 0 bases and J 1 base; nucleotides not matched to a gene: 6. Germline-derived CDR1 and CDR2 are PRHDT and FYEKMQ (reference sequence). The CDR3 sequence is 16 residues long. TCRdb keeps only in-frame clones here, not all; method: immunoSEQ multiplex PCR. The data hold 250,000 to 300,000 clones, with roughly 90% observed a single time. The material sequenced was peripheral blood. This receptor was identified in a woman aged 30 to 39 with COVID-19, enrolled during active disease. This sequence joins TRBV13 and TRBJ2-7, with 7 positions matching TRBD1. The CDR3 region has the DNA TGTGCCAGCAGCTTAGGTGACTACAGGGGTTCCTACGAGCAGTACTTC. Its translation: CASSLGDYRGSYEQYF.